This TCR beta chain comes out of a study of cytomegalovirus exposure and HLA in healthy donors. Broader study findings: Analyzed later, association rates of TCRs varied across HLA loci, with DRB1 most and HLA-C fewest. Other equally common chains were less clonally expanded than HLA-associated TCR beta chains, a later analysis showed.

For this clone: Its target is unknown.

60 Vbeta and 13 Jbeta primers were used in PCR. TCRdb keeps only in-frame clones here, not all; method: immunoSEQ multiplex PCR. The sample shows 150,000 to 200,000 clones, 80% to 90% of them seen only once. This receptor was identified in a man aged 45 to 65 in good health and CMV-seropositive. The sample consisted of PBMCs.

The CDR3 nucleotides read TGCGCCAGCAGCTTGGGACGGAGGCCGGGATGGACTGAAGCTTTCTTT. Its translation is CASSLGRRPGWTEAFF. This chain joins TRBV5-1 and TRBJ1-1; no definite D call. Germline V lookup: CDR1 SGHRS, CDR2 YFSETQ. This CDR3 has 16 residues. V shed 0 bases and J shed 5 bases, with 17 bases lying between them.